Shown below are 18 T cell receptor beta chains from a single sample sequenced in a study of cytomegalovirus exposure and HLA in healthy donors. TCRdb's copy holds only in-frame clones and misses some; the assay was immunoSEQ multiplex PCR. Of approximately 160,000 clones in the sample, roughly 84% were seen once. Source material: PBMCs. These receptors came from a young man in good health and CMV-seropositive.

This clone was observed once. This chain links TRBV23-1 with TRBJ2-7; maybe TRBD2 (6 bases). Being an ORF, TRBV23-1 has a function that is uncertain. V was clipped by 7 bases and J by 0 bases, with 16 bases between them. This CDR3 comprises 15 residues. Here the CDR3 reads CASIPPGTPSYEQYF. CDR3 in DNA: TGCGCCAGCATTCCGCCCGGGACTCCCTCCTACGAGCAGTACTTC.

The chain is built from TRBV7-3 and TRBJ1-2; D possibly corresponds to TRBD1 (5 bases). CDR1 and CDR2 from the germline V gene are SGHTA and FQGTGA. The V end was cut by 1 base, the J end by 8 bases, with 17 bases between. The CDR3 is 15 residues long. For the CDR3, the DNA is TGTGCCAGCAGCTTAAATGGCCAGGGATCGGGCGGCTACACCTTC. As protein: CASSLNGQGSGGYTF.

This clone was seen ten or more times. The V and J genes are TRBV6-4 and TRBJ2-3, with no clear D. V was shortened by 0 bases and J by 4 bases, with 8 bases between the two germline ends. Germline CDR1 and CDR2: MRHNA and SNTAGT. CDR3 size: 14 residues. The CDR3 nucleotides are TGTGCCAGCAGTGACTCCGGAGAGGCAGATACGCAGTATTTT. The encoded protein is CASSDSGEADTQYF.

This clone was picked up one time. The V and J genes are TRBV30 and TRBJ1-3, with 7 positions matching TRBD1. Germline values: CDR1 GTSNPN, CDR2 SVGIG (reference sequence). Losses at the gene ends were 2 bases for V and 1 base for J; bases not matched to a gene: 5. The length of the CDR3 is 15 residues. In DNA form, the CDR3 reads TGTGCCTGGAGTCCAAGCAGGGGGTCTGGAAACACCATATATTTT. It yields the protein CAWSPSRGSGNTIYF.

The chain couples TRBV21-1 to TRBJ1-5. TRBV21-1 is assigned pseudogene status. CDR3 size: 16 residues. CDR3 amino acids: CASSSQAPGGNQPQHF. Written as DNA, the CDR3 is TGTGCCAGCAGCAGTCAGGCCCCCGGGGGCAATCAGCCCCAGCATTTT.

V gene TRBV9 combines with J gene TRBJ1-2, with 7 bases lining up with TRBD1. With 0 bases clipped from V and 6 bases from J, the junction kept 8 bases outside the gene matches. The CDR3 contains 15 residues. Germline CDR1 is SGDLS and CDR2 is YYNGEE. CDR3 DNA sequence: TGTGCCAGCAGCGTAGCTCCAGGGGGAAAGAATGGCTACACCTTC. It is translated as CASSVAPGGKNGYTF.

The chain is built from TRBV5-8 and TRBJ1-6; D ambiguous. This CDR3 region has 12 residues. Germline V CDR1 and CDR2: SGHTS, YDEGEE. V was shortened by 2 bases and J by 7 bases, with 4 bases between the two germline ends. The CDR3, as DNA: TGTGCCAGCAGCTTCCCGAATTCACCCCTCCACTTT. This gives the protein CASSFPNSPLHF.

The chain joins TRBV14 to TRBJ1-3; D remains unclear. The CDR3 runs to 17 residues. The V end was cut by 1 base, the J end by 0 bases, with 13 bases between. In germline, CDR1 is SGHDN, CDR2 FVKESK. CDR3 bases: TGTGCCAGCAGCCAAGTGGGAGGCACCCGCTCTGGAAACACCATATATTTT. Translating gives CASSQVGGTRSGNTIYF.

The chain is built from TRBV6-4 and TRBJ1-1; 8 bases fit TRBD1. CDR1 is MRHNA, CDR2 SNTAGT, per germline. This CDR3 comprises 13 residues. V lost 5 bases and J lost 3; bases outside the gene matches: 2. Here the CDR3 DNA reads TGTGCCAGCAGTTCGGACAGGGACACTGAAGCTTTCTTT. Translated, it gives CASSSDRDTEAFF.

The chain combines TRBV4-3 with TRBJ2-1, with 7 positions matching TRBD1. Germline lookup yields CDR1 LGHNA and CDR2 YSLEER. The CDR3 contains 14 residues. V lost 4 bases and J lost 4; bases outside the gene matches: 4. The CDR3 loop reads CASSPGQLYNEQFF. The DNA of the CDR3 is TGCGCCAGCAGCCCGGGACAGTTATACAATGAGCAGTTCTTC.

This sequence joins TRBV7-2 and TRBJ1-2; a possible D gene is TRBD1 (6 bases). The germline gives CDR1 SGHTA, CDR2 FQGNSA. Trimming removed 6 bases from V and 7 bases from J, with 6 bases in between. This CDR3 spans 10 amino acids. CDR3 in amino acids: CASRDSGYTF. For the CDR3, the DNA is TGTGCCAGCAGGGACAGTGGCTACACCTTC. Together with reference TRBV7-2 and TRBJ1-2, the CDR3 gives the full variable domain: GAGVSQSPSNKVTEKGKDVELRCDPISGHTALYWYRQSLGQGLEFLIYFQGNSAPDKSGLPSDRFSAERTGGSVSTLTIQRTQQEDSAVYLCASRDSGYTFGSGTRLTVV.

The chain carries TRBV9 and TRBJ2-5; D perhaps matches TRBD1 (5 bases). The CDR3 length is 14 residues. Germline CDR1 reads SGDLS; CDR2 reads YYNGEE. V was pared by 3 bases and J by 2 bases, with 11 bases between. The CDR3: CASSGGQGQETQYF. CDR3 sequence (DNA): TGTGCCAGCAGCGGGGGCCAAGGACAAGAGACCCAGTACTTC.

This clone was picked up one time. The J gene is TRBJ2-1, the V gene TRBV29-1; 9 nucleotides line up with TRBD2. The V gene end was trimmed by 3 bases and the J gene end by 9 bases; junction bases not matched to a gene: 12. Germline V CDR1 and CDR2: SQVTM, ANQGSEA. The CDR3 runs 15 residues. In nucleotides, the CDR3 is TGCAGCGTTGAGTCTGCGCCTAGCGGGACCTCTGAGCAGTTCTTC. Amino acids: CSVESAPSGTSEQFF.

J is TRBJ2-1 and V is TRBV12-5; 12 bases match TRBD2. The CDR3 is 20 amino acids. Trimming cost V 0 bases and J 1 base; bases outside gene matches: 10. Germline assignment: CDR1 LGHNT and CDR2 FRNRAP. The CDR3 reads CASGLVPWLAGGKSYNEQFF. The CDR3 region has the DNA TGTGCTAGTGGTTTGGTACCCTGGCTAGCGGGAGGGAAGTCCTACAATGAGCAGTTCTTC.

The CDR3 spells CASSLGGQGASNYGYTF. DNA of the CDR3: TGTGCCAGCAGCTTAGGGGGACAGGGGGCATCGAACTATGGCTACACCTTC. This chain connects TRBV13 to TRBJ1-2; TRBD1 matches 12 bases. The CDR3 totals 17 residues. In germline, CDR1 is PRHDT, CDR2 FYEKMQ (reference sequence). V was clipped by 0 bases and J by 2 bases; unmatched bases: 4.

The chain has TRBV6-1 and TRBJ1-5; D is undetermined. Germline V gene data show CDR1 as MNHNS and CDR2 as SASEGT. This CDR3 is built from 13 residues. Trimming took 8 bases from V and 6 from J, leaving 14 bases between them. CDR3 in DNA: TGTGCCAGCTGCGGGGTATCGGGTCAGCCCCAGCATTTT. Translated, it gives CASCGVSGQPQHF.

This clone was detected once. The CDR3, as DNA: TGTGCCAGTAGTCCATTAGCGGGAGAAATCTACAATGAGCAGTTCTTC. Residues: CASSPLAGEIYNEQFF. The V and J genes are TRBV19 and TRBJ2-1, with TRBD2 matching over 9 bases. Per germline, CDR1 LNHDA and CDR2 SQIVND (reference sequence). The V segment lost 5 bases and the J segment 3 bases; nucleotides outside the gene matches: 8. The CDR3 covers 16 residues.

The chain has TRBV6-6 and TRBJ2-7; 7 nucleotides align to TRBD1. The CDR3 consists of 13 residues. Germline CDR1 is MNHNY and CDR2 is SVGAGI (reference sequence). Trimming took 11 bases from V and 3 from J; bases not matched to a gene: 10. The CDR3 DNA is TGTGCCTCCTCGGGGACAGCCGACTACGAGCAGTACTTC. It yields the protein CASSGTADYEQYF.